The 22 T cell receptor beta chains below come from one sample, sequenced in a study of T cell repertoires in cytomegalovirus infection. TCRdb called the reads again in MiXCR, with one record for every CDR3 protein. The sample has over 150,000 distinct CDR3 sequences, approximately 20% seen once. Sequencing was done on a sample of PBMCs. These receptor sequences come from a human donor in good health (CMV status not recorded). Some clones in this sample may be carry-over from other donors' samples.

This clonotype showed up just a few times. The V call is TRBV20-1, the J call TRBJ1-1, with D uncertain. V gave up 5 bases and J gave up 8 bases, with 21 bases separating them. CDR1 is DFQATT and CDR2 is SNEGSKA in the germline V gene (reference sequence). The CDR3 sequence is 14 residues long. The CDR3 here is CSARNSQAGSEAFF. CDR3 coding DNA: TGCAGTGCTCGGAACTCCCAAGCGGGTTCGGAAGCTTTCTTT.

This clonotype was detected many times. The V gene is TRBV7-2, the J gene TRBJ2-7, with TRBD2 matching 10 bases. Germline V gives CDR1 SGHTA, CDR2 FQGNSA. The V segment lost 3 bases and the J segment 2 bases; nucleotides outside the gene matches: 4. There are 15 residues in the CDR3. CDR3: CASSLGLARPYEQYF. The CDR3 DNA sequence: TGTGCCAGCAGCTTGGGACTAGCGAGACCCTACGAGCAGTACTTC.

This clonotype was detected a few times. The chain combines TRBV29-1 with TRBJ2-1; 11 nucleotides match TRBD1. Germline-derived CDR1 and CDR2 are SQVTM and ANQGSEA. V shed 7 bases and J 9 bases; nucleotides not matched to a gene: 8. There are 13 residues in the CDR3. CDR3 bases: TGCAGCGCTCGGACAGGGGGCAAGGTTGAGCAGTTCTTC. It codes for CSARTGGKVEQFF.

This chain uses TRBV19 with TRBJ2-1; 9 positions match TRBD2. Trimming removed 5 bases from V and 3 bases from J; junction bases left unmatched: 8. The CDR3 runs 16 residues. CDR1 and CDR2 (germline): LNHDA, SQIVND (reference sequence). This CDR3 is CASSDSTSGYYNEQFF. CDR3 DNA sequence: TGTGCCAGTAGTGATTCGACTAGCGGATACTACAATGAGCAGTTCTTC.

The chain joins TRBV7-3 to TRBJ2-7; 7 bases are a match to TRBD1. The CDR3 length is 15 residues. Germline V gene lookup returns CDR1 SGHTA and CDR2 FQGTGA. V gave up 2 bases and J gave up 2 bases; unmatched junction bases: 6. CDR3 sequence (DNA): TGTGCCAGCAGCTTACCGGGTAGGGGGCCCTACGAGCAGTACTTC. Protein product: CASSLPGRGPYEQYF.

This clonotype was counted ten times or more. V usage is TRBV7-8 and J usage is TRBJ2-5; TRBD2 might be the D (6 bases). V was cut by 1 base and J by 5 bases, with 17 bases left in between. Germline assignment: CDR1 SGHVS and CDR2 FQNEAQ. This CDR3 region has 16 residues. The DNA of the CDR3 is TGTGCCAGCAGCTTAGGGCTCGTGGCGGGAAGGGAGACCCAGTACTTC. This gives the protein CASSLGLVAGRETQYF. Based on the CDR3 plus reference TRBV7-8 and TRBJ2-5, the full variable domain is GAGVSQSPRYKVAKRGQDVALRCDPISGHVSLFWYQQALGQGPEFLTYFQNEAQLDKSGLPSDRFFAERPEGSVSTLKIQRTQQEDSAVYLCASSLGLVAGRETQYFGPGTRLLVL.

The chain carries TRBV6-2 or TRBV6-3 and TRBJ1-5; D is uncertain. CDR1 is MNHEY, CDR2 SVGEGT, per germline. V dropped 2 bases and J dropped 6 bases, with 11 bases sitting between them. The CDR3 covers 14 residues. As DNA, the CDR3 is TGTGCCAGCAGTTACCCGTCTAGTATTCAGCCCCAGCATTTT. Translation gives CASSYPSSIQPQHF.

The chain couples TRBV5-6 to TRBJ2-1; TRBD1 agrees at 8 bases. CDR3 length equals 15 residues. Trimming removed 4 bases from V and 2 bases from J; junction bases left unmatched: 5. The germline V gene has CDR1 SGHDT and CDR2 YYEEEE. The CDR3 region has the DNA TGTGCCAGCAGCCTTGGACAGGGAGCCTACAATGAGCAGTTCTTC. Residues: CASSLGQGAYNEQFF.

V is TRBV28 and J is TRBJ1-1; D gene unclear. The V and J ends lost 6 bases and 2 bases respectively, with 16 bases between them. Germline CDR1 is MDHEN and CDR2 is SYDVKM. The length of the CDR3 is 15 residues. The CDR3 here is CASSLKGHLNTEAFF. The DNA for the CDR3 is TGTGCCAGCAGCCTTAAAGGGCACCTAAACACTGAAGCTTTCTTT. The whole variable domain, filled in from reference TRBV28 and TRBJ1-1, reads DVKVTQSSRYLVKRTGEKVFLECVQDMDHENMFWYRQDPGLGLRLIYFSYDVKMKEKGDIPEGYSVSREKKERFSLILESASTNQTSMYLCASSLKGHLNTEAFFGQGTRLTVV.

The rearrangement links TRBV11-3 to TRBJ2-1, with D possibly matching TRBD2 (6 bases). Trimming removed 1 base at V and 8 bases at J, with 18 bases between. This CDR3 comprises 16 residues. Germline V gives CDR1 SGHNT, CDR2 YENEEA. CDR3 coding DNA: TGTGCCAGCAGCTTAGGAGGCCTAGCGCTACGGGATGAGCAGTTCTTC. Residues: CASSLGGLALRDEQFF.

This clonotype was found a few times. The chain has TRBV12-3 or TRBV12-4 and TRBJ1-2; TRBD1 might be the D (5 bases). The V end was cut by 6 bases, the J end by 3 bases, with 29 bases between. CDR3 length: 19 residues. CDR3 nucleotides: TGTGCCAGCAGCCTCCCGGCAGGAAACATTCACACCAGGGACTATGGCTACACCTTC. Translation: CASSLPAGNIHTRDYGYTF.

This rearrangement joins TRBV7-3 to TRBJ2-5; no clear D gene. There are 13 residues in the CDR3. CDR1 is SGHTA and CDR2 is FQGTGA in the germline V gene. V gave up 5 bases and J gave up 3 bases, with 10 bases separating them. The DNA for the CDR3 is TGTGCCAGCAGCCAGCCTCCTAAAGAGACCCAGTACTTC. Its protein product is CASSQPPKETQYF.

By share, this clonotype ranks as medium-sized. This chain links TRBV7-2 with TRBJ2-3; the D gene is possibly TRBD1 (6 bases). CDR1 and CDR2 (germline): SGHTA, FQGNSA. This CDR3 is 15 amino acids long. The V gene lost 5 bases and the J gene lost 2 bases, with 14 bases spanning the gap. Here the CDR3 DNA reads TGTGCCAGCAGCGCGACAGGCGTCTCCACAGATACGCAGTATTTT. As protein: CASSATGVSTDTQYF.

The V call is TRBV18, the J call TRBJ2-4; no firm D call. The V gene's germline CDR1 is KGHSH and CDR2 LQKENI. Trimming left V 3 bases short and J 0 bases short, with 9 bases between. CDR3 size: 15 residues. As DNA, the CDR3 is TGTGCCAGCTCACCCGGCCTGGTAGCCAAAAACATTCAGTACTTC. It is translated as CASSPGLVAKNIQYF.

This clonotype turned up a few times. CDR3 in DNA: TGTGCCAGCAGTCTTCTCGGGCCTCAGTATGGCTACACCTTC. Translating gives CASSLLGPQYGYTF. The V and J genes are TRBV27 and TRBJ1-2; D is ambiguous. CDR3 length equals 14 residues. CDR1 and CDR2 from the germline V gene are MNHEY and SMNVEV (reference sequence). Trimming took 5 bases from V and 5 from J, leaving 15 bases between them.

This clonotype was observed many times. This chain connects TRBV20-1 to TRBJ2-1, with 8 bases fitting TRBD1. The J segment lost 7 bases and the V segment lost 0 bases, leaving 8 bases of the junction unmatched. The germline V gene has CDR1 DFQATT and CDR2 SNEGSKA (reference sequence). The CDR3 contains 15 residues. The CDR3 sequence is CSARDLGQERNEQFF. In nucleotides, the CDR3 is TGCAGTGCTAGAGATCTGGGACAGGAGAGGAATGAGCAGTTCTTC.

The table lists this clonotype with many counts. The chain recombines TRBV29-1 with TRBJ1-1; tentative D call: TRBD1 (6 bases). The V and J ends lost 7 bases and 0 bases respectively, with 12 bases between them. CDR1 SQVTM and CDR2 ANQGSEA come from the germline V gene. The CDR3 has 13 amino acids. The CDR3 bases are TGCAGCGGGTTAGGACAGCTGAACACTGAAGCTTTCTTT. This codes for CSGLGQLNTEAFF.

The chain joins TRBV6-5 to TRBJ1-1; D remains ambiguous. Germline CDR1 reads MNHEY; CDR2 reads SVGAGI. The V end was cut by 5 bases, the J end by 4 bases, with 8 bases between. This CDR3 has 12 residues. CDR3 coding DNA: TGTGCCAGCAGTCGATGGGGCACTGAAGCTTTCTTT. Amino acids: CASSRWGTEAFF.

J is TRBJ1-5 and V is TRBV20-1; a possible D gene is TRBD1 (5 bases). V shed 0 bases and J shed 0 bases, with 12 bases lying between them. Germline loops: CDR1 DFQATT, CDR2 SNEGSKA (reference sequence). This CDR3 contains 16 residues. The CDR3 nucleotides read TGCAGTGCTAGAGACTCGGGGCCTTTTAGCAATCAGCCCCAGCATTTT. Protein product: CSARDSGPFSNQPQHF.

Concerning this clonotype itself: This sequence may be a read error, since a much larger clone differs from it by one base. CDR3: CASSLTSGTDVIGELFF. For the CDR3, the DNA is TGTGCCAGCAGCTTAACCTCCGGGACAGATGTCATCGGGGAGCTGTTTTTT. The chain combines TRBV7-2 with TRBJ2-2, with TRBD1 identical over 7 bases. Losses at the gene ends were 2 bases for V and 7 bases for J; bases not matched to a gene: 13. Per the germline V gene, CDR1 is SGHTA and CDR2 is FQGNSA. The CDR3 totals 17 residues.

This clonotype came up many times. The chain uses TRBV7-8 and TRBJ2-2; TRBD2 agrees at 11 bases. CDR3 length equals 17 residues. V lost 5 bases and J lost 0; bases outside the gene matches: 5. Germline-derived CDR1 and CDR2 are SGHVS and FQNEAQ. The CDR3 sequence is CASSPVAGGPNTGELFF. The DNA for the CDR3 is TGTGCCAGCAGCCCAGTAGCGGGAGGGCCGAACACCGGGGAGCTGTTTTTT. The whole variable domain, remainder taken from reference TRBV7-8 and TRBJ2-2, is GAGVSQSPRYKVAKRGQDVALRCDPISGHVSLFWYQQALGQGPEFLTYFQNEAQLDKSGLPSDRFFAERPEGSVSTLKIQRTQQEDSAVYLCASSPVAGGPNTGELFFGEGSRLTVL.

This clonotype appeared many times. The chain has TRBV7-9 and TRBJ1-2; D not resolved. Germline lookup yields CDR1 SEHNR and CDR2 FQNEAQ (reference sequence). Trimming took off 1 base at V and 9 bases at J, with 12 bases between the two ends. The CDR3 covers 13 residues. CDR3 sequence (DNA): TGTGCCAGCAGCTTAGTTGTGGCCGGGAGCTACACCTTC. Its protein product is CASSLVVAGSYTF.